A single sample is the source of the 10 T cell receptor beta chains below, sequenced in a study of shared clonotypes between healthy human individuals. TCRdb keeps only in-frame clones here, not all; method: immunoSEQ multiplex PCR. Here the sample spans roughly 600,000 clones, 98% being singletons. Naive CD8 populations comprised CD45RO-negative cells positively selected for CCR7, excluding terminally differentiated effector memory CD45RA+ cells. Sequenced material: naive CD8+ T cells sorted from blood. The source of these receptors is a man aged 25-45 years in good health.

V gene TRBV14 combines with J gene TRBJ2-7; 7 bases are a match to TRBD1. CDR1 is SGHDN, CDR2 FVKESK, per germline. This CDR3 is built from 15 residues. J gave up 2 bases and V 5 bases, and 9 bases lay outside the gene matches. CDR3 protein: CASSAHTGDPYEQYF. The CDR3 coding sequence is TGTGCCAGCAGCGCCCATACAGGGGACCCCTACGAGCAGTACTTC.

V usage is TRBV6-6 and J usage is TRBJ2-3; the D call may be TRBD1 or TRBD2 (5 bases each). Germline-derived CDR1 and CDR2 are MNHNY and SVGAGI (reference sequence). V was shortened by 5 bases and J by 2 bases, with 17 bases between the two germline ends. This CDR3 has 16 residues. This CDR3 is CASSPFGAGNTDTQYF. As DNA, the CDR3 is TGTGCCAGCAGTCCTTTCGGGGCAGGGAACACAGATACGCAGTATTTT.

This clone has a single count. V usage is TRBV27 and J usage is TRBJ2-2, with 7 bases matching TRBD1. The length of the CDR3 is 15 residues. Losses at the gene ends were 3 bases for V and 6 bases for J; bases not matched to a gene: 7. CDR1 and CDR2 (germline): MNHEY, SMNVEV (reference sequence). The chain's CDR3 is CASSFWTGGSGELFF. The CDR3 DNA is TGTGCCAGCAGTTTTTGGACAGGCGGTTCCGGGGAGCTGTTTTTT.

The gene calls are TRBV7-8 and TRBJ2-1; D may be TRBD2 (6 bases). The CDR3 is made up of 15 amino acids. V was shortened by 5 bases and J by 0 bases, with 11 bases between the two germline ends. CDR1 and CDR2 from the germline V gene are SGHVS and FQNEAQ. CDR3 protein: CASSLQRVSYNEQFF. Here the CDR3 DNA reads TGTGCCAGCAGCCTCCAGCGGGTCTCCTACAATGAGCAGTTCTTC. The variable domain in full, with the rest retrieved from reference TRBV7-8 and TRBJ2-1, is GAGVSQSPRYKVAKRGQDVALRCDPISGHVSLFWYQQALGQGPEFLTYFQNEAQLDKSGLPSDRFFAERPEGSVSTLKIQRTQQEDSAVYLCASSLQRVSYNEQFFGPGTRLTVL.

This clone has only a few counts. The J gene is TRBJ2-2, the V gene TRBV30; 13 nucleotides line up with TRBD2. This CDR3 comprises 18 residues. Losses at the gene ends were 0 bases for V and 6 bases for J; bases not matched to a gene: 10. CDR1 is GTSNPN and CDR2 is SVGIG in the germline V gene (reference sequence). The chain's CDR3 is CAWSVGLAGVIFAGELFF. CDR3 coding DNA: TGTGCCTGGAGTGTTGGACTAGCGGGAGTAATCTTCGCCGGGGAGCTGTTTTTT. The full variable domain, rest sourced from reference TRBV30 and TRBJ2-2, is SQTIHQWPATLVQPVGSPLSLECTVEGTSNPNLYWYRQAAGRGLQLLFYSVGIGQISSEVPQNLSASRPQDRQFILSSKKLLLSDSGFYLCAWSVGLAGVIFAGELFFGEGSRLTVL.

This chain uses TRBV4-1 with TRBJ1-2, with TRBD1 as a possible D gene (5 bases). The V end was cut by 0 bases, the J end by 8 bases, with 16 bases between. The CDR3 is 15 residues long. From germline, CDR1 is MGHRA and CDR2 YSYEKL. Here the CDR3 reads CASSQDGGSGRGYTF. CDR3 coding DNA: TGCGCCAGCAGCCAAGACGGGGGGTCAGGGAGGGGCTACACCTTC.

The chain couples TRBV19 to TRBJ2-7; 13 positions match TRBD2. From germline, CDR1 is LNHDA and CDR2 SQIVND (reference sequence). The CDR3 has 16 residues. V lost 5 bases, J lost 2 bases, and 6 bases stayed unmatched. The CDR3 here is CASSSQGLAGAYEQYF. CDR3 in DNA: TGTGCCAGTAGTTCACAAGGACTAGCGGGGGCCTACGAGCAGTACTTC.

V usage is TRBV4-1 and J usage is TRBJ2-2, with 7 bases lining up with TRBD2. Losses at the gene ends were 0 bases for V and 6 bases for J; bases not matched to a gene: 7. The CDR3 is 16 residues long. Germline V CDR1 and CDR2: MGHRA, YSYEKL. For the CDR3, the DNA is TGCGCCAGCAGCCAAGACTGGAGGGAGGGCCCCGGGGAGCTGTTTTTT. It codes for CASSQDWREGPGELFF.

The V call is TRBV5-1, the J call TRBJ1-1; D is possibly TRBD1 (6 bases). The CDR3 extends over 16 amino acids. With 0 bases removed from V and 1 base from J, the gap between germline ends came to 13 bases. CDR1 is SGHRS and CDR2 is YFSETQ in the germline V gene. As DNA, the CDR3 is TGCGCCAGCAGCTTGGAGGACAGTAGCCGGAACACTGAAGCTTTCTTT. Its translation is CASSLEDSSRNTEAFF.

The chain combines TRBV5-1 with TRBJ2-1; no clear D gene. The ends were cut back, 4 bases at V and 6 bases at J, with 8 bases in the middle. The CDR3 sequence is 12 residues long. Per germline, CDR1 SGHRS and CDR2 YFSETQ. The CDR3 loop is CASSKDPNEQFF. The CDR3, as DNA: TGCGCCAGCAGCAAGGACCCCAATGAGCAGTTCTTC.